Listed below are T cell receptor beta chains from one sample, sequenced in a study of monozygotic twins with inflammatory bowel disease. TCRdb re-called the 5' RACE reads and gives one entry per CDR3 protein, without DNA. This sample's clone table lists 300,000 to 350,000 distinct CDR3 sequences. Material: blood. All receptors derive from a human donor with ulcerative colitis or Crohn's disease, or a healthy co-twin of an affected twin (not recorded which). The CDR3 runs from the conserved cysteine through the conserved F or W.

V gene	J gene	CDR3 protein
TRBV7-9	TRBJ2-7	CASSLGELDYEQYF
TRBV6-5	TRBJ2-3	CASSYSRSGASTDTQYF
TRBV20-1	TRBJ2-3	CSAREQGGFHTDTQYF
TRBV12-3/TRBV12-4	TRBJ1-5	CASSSKQGSVGNQPQHF
TRBV28	TRBJ1-2	CASSPGGWGNGYTF
TRBV21-1	TRBJ2-7	CASRTDSSFMTYEQYF
TRBV28	TRBJ2-7	CASGRDIEYEQYF
TRBV5-1	TRBJ2-3	CASSFLTDTQYF
TRBV20-1	TRBJ1-1	CSAPTPRLRTEAFF
TRBV25-1	TRBJ1-6	CASSVGTGWIPLHF
TRBV30	TRBJ1-2	CAWSQGIQHGYTF
TRBV5-1	TRBJ2-1	CASTPGVSYNEQFF
TRBV5-1	TRBJ2-1	CASSAGQGGIEQFF
TRBV10-1	TRBJ1-5	CASSVGGNQPQHF
TRBV20-1	TRBJ1-2	CSATAQGGTYGYTF
TRBV20-1	TRBJ2-5	CSAGPAAERLETQYF
TRBV20-1	TRBJ2-3	CSAHRPIHTDTQYF
TRBV4-3	TRBJ2-2	CASSRNSGGVGELFF
TRBV29-1	TRBJ2-3	CSVALGGVGTDTQYF
TRBV4-2	TRBJ2-2	CASSQVFSGSETGELFF
TRBV19	TRBJ1-5	CASSIVGMPNQPQHF
TRBV27	TRBJ2-7	CASSLRGPYEQYF
TRBV20-1	TRBJ2-7	CSARSGVRSDEQYF
TRBV10-3	TRBJ1-1	CATGTGETEAFF
TRBV7-8	TRBJ1-1	CASSLRQGSEAFF
TRBV7-9	TRBJ2-3	CASSLAGVVDTQYF
TRBV4-3	TRBJ1-5	CASSQDLLGGNQPQHF
TRBV30	TRBJ2-7	CAWNPPGTRTYEQYF
TRBV7-2	TRBJ2-7	CASSRTGGELFTYEQYF